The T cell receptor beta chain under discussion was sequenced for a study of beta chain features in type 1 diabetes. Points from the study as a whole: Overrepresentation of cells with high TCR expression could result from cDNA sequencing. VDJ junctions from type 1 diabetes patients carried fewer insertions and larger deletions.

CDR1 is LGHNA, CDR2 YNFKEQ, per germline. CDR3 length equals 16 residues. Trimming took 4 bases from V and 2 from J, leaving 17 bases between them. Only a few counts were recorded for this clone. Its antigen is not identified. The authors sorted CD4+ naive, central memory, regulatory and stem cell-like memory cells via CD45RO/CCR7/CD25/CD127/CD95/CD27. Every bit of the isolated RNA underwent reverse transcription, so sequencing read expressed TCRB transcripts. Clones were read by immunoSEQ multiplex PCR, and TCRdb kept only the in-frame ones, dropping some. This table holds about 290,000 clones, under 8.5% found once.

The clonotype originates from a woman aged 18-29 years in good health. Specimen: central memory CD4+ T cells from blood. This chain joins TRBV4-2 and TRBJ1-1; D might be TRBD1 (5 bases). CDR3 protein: CASSPRLTGENTEAFF. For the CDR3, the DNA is TGTGCCAGCAGCCCTCGTCTAACAGGAGAAAACACTGAAGCTTTCTTT.